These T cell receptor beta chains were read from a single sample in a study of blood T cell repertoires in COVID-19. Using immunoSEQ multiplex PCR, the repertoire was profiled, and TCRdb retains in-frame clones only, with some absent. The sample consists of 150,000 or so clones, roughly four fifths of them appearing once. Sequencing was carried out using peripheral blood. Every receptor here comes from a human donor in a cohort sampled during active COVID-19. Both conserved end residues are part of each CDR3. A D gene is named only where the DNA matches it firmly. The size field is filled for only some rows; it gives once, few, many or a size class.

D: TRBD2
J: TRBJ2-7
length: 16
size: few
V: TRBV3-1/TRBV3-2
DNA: TGTGCCAGCAGCCAGGACCTTATCGGCGGGAGGTTTGGGCAGTACTTC
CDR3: CASSQDLIGGRFGQYF

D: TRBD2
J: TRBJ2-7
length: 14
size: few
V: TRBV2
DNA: TGTGCCAGCAGTAGAGCGGGAGGTATCTACGAGCAGTACTTC
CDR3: CASSRAGGIYEQYF

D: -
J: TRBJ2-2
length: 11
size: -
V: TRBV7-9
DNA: TGTGCCAGCAGCTCCTACGGGGAGCTGTTTTTT
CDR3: CASSSYGELFF

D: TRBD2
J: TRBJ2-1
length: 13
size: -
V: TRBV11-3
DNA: TGTGCCAGCAGCTTAGGGGGGGGAGGAGAGCAGTTCTTC
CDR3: CASSLGGGGEQFF

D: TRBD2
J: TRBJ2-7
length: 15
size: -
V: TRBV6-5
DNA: TGTGCCAGCACCATGACTAGCGGGAGCTCCTACGAGCAGTACTTC
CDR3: CASTMTSGSSYEQYF

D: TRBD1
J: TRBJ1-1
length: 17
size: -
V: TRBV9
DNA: TGTGCCAGCAGCGGCAGGACAGGGGGCGAGTATCACACTGAAGCTTTCTTT
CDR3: CASSGRTGGEYHTEAFF

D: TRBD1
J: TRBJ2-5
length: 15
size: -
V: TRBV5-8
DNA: TGTGCCAGCAGCTGGGGACAGGGGTTCCAAGAGACCCAGTACTTC
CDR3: CASSWGQGFQETQYF

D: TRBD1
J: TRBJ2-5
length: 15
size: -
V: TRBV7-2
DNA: TGTGCCAGCAGCGCGGACAGGGGTGCGCAAGAGACCCAGTACTTC
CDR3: CASSADRGAQETQYF

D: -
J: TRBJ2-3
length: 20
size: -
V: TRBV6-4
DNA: TGTGCCAGCAGTGCTTATTGTAGGGACACCGCCTTGATGGTCACAGATACGCAGTATTTT
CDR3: CASSAYCRDTALMVTDTQYF

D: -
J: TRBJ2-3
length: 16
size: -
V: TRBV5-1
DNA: TGCGCCAGCAGCCCGGAGGCGGGGGCCTCCTTTCATACGCAGTATTTT
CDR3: CASSPEAGASFHTQYF

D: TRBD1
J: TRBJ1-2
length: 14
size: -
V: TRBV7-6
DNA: TGTGCCAGCAGCTTAGGCAGGGGGTCAGAGGGCTACACCTTC
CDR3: CASSLGRGSEGYTF

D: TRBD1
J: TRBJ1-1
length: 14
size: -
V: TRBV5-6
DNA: TGTGCCAGCAGCTCACAGACAGGGGCCACTGAAGCTTTCTTT
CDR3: CASSSQTGATEAFF

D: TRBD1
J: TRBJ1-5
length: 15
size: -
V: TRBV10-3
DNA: TGTGCCATCAGTGAGTCGACAGGGGCCGGTCAGCCCCAGCATTTT
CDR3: CAISESTGAGQPQHF

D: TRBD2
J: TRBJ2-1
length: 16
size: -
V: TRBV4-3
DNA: TGCGCCAGCAGCCAAGATGATAGCGGGAGGGCCAATGAGCAGTTCTTC
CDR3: CASSQDDSGRANEQFF

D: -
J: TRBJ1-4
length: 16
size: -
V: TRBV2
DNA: TGTGCCAGCAGTGAGTCCCAGACCGCATCGTACGGGAAACTGTTTTTT
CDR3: CASSESQTASYGKLFF

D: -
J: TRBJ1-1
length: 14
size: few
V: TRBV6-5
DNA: TGTGCCAGCAGTTACGACAGCTTGAACACTGAAGCTTTCTTT
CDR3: CASSYDSLNTEAFF

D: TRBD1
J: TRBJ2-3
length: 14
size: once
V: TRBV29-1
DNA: TGCAGCGTTCTTTCGGGACAGGTGACAGATACGCAGTATTTT
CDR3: CSVLSGQVTDTQYF

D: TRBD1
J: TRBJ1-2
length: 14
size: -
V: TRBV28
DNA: TGTGCCAGCAGTTTGGGGACAGGGGTCTATGGCTACACCTTC
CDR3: CASSLGTGVYGYTF

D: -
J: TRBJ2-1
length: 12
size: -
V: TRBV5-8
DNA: TGTGCCAGCAGCTTGGAGGGGAACTGGCAGTTCTTC
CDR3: CASSLEGNWQFF

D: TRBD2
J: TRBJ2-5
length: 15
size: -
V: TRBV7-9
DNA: TGTGCCAGCAGCAATGGGCTAGCGGGGAGGGAGACCCAGTACTTC
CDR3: CASSNGLAGRETQYF

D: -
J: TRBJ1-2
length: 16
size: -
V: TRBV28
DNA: -
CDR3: CASSFGAGGANYGYTF

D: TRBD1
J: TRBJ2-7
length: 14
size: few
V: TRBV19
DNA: TGTGCCAGTAGCCGACAGGGGAAGAACTACGAGCAGTACTTC
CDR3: CASSRQGKNYEQYF

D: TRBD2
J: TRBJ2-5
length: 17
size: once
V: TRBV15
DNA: TGTGCCACCAGCAGGAAGGGACTAGCGGAAAGCCAAGAGACCCAGTACTTC
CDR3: CATSRKGLAESQETQYF

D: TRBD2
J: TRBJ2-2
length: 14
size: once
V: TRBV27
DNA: TGTGCCAGCAGCTTAGCGGGAGGGCCCGGGGAGCTGTTTTTT
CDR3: CASSLAGGPGELFF

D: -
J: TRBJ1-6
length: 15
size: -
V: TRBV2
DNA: TGTGCCAGCAGTGAAGAAGCAGGGAGGAATTCACCCCTCCACTTT
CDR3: CASSEEAGRNSPLHF

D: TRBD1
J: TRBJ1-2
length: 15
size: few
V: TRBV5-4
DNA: TGTGCCAGCAGTCGGACAGGGAACTCGAACTATGGCTACACCTTC
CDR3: CASSRTGNSNYGYTF

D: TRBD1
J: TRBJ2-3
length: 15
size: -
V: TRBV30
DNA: TGTGCCTGGAGTGTAGGGGACAGGCTATCAGATACGCAGTATTTT
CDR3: CAWSVGDRLSDTQYF

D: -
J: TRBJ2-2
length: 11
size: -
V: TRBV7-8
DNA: TGTGCCAGCAGCCGCGGGGGGGAGCTGTTTTTT
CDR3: CASSRGGELFF

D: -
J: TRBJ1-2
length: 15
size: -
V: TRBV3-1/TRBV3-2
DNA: TGTGCCAGCAGCCAAGATTCCCCGGCTAACTATGGCTACACCTTC
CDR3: CASSQDSPANYGYTF

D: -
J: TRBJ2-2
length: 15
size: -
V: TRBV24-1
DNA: TGTGCCACCAGTGACCCCCCTGCGAACACCGGGGAGCTGTTTTTT
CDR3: CATSDPPANTGELFF

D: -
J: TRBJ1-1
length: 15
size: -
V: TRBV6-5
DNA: TGTGCCAGCAGTTACTCCGGAGGGCGCTCGTCTGAAGCTTTCTTT
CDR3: CASSYSGGRSSEAFF

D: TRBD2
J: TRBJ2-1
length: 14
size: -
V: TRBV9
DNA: TGTGCCAGCAGCAAGCGGGGGACGTACAATGAGCAGTTCTTC
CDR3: CASSKRGTYNEQFF

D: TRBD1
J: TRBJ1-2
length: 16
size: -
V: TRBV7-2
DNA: TGTGCCAGCAGCGACCAGGGAGGTGCAGGGGGCTTTGGCTACACCTTC
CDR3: CASSDQGGAGGFGYTF